This record covers a single T cell receptor beta chain. The antigen is not known. The data stem from a study of Ad26.COV2.S vaccination and SARS-CoV-2 variants. Study-wide findings and caveats: Estimates derived from TCR breadth and depth analyses may have underestimated total T cell responses. Placebo recipients had lower spike-specific TCR breadth than vaccine recipients.

Sequenced by immunoSEQ multiplex PCR; TCRdb stores in-frame clones only, minus some. This table holds nearly 400,000 clones, 75% to 90% found once. V gave up 6 bases and J gave up 0 bases; unmatched junction bases: 11. Germline V gene data show CDR1 as MGHDK and CDR2 as SYGVNS. The CDR3 is 17 residues long. Described treatment: around 19 received Ad26.COV2.S at low or high dose, single or two shots; 5 received placebo; per-sample allocation not given. Following the first vaccine or placebo injection, samples were taken on day 63. The receptor comes from a person between 18 and 65 years old who received the Ad26.COV2.S COVID-19 vaccine or a placebo. The genes are TRBV25-1 and TRBJ1-1; 9 bases line up with TRBD1. Material: peripheral blood, obtained in a trial of Ad26.COV2.S vaccine versus placebo. As DNA, the CDR3 is TGTGCCAGCAGCTTCTCCGGGACAGGGAGTATGAACACTGAAGCTTTCTTT. This gives the protein CASSFSGTGSMNTEAFF.